These 28 T cell receptor beta chains share one sample of origin, sequenced in a study of CD8 T cells in ankylosing spondylitis (dated by TCRdb to about 2017). Libraries were constructed by 5' RACE. Sequencing relied on an Illumina HiSeq 2500. TCRdb took the public reads, trimmed them with fastp at Q25, ran MiXCR for clone calling and kept in-frame beta chains. For every CDR3 protein sequence, its rows merge into one entry that carries the most common genes and DNA. This sample has about 240,000 distinct CDR3 sequences in its table, and 24% of those were observed once. The top ten clonotypes cover 0.5% to 0.65% of the sample. The sequenced sample consisted of blood, either unsorted or a sorted T cell fraction (not recorded which). These receptors were taken from a male donor with ankylosing spondylitis or in good health (not recorded which).

This clonotype was counted between two and nine times. J is TRBJ2-1 and V is TRBV5-1, with 9 nucleotides matching TRBD1. Germline values: CDR1 SGHRS, CDR2 YFSETQ. The ends lost 6 bases at V and 8 bases at J; junction bases unmatched: 12. CDR3 length: 15 amino acids. In DNA form, the CDR3 reads TGCGCCAGCACTCCCTCGGGGACAGGGTTCGATGAGCAGTTCTTC. This sequence encodes CASTPSGTGFDEQFF. The entire variable domain, with the rest obtained from reference TRBV5-1 and TRBJ2-1, is as follows: KAGVTQTPRYLIKTRGQQVTLSCSPISGHRSVSWYQQTPGQGLQFLFEYFSETQRNKGNFPGRFSGRQFSNSRSEMNVSTLELGDSALYLCASTPSGTGFDEQFFGPGTRLTVL.

V gene TRBV20-1 combines with J gene TRBJ2-2; 7 nucleotides agree with TRBD1. The CDR3 extends over 14 amino acids. Germline V gene lookup returns CDR1 DFQATT and CDR2 SNEGSKA (reference sequence). V lost 3 bases, J lost 3 bases, and 4 bases stayed unmatched. The CDR3: CSARRDSYTGELFF. DNA for the CDR3: TGCAGTGCTAGGAGGGACAGCTACACCGGGGAGCTGTTTTTT.

At least ten counts were recorded for this clonotype. The CDR3 protein is CSARGFVRQTGNEQFF. The CDR3 DNA is TGCAGTGCTAGAGGTTTTGTTAGGCAGACGGGAAATGAGCAGTTCTTC. This rearrangement joins TRBV20-1 to TRBJ2-1; weak D call: TRBD2 (5 bases). The CDR3 runs 16 residues. Trimming left V 1 base short and J 7 bases short, with 20 bases between. Germline V gene lookup returns CDR1 DFQATT and CDR2 SNEGSKA (reference sequence).

The V call is TRBV12-3 or TRBV12-4, the J call TRBJ1-6, with unresolved D. V shed 6 bases and J shed 9 bases, with 12 bases lying between them. The CDR3 has 13 amino acids. CDR3 protein: CASSLMVGSPLHF. In DNA form, the CDR3 reads TGTGCCAGCAGCTTGATGGTTGGTTCACCCCTCCACTTT.

This clonotype has more than one count but fewer than ten. The chain links TRBV20-1 to TRBJ2-7; 7 bases match TRBD1. Germline loops: CDR1 DFQATT, CDR2 SNEGSKA (reference sequence). CDR3 length: 15 amino acids. V shed 1 base, J shed 5 bases, and the junction held 11 bases outside the gene matches. The CDR3 coding sequence is TGCAGTGCTAGAGGAGGGGGCAGTCCTCGCCACGAGCAGTACTTC. As protein: CSARGGGSPRHEQYF.

This clonotype was counted once. The chain combines TRBV10-3 with TRBJ2-3; TRBD2 agrees at 8 bases. J gave up 3 bases and V 3 bases, and 11 bases lay outside the gene matches. The germline V gene encodes CDR1 ENHRY and CDR2 SYGVKD. The length of the CDR3 is 17 residues. The CDR3 bases are TGTGCCATCAGTGAAGTGGCTAGCGGGTCCCGGACAGATACGCAGTATTTT. Translating it yields CAISEVASGSRTDTQYF.

At least ten counts were recorded for this clonotype. V is TRBV12-3 or TRBV12-4 and J is TRBJ2-1; D might be TRBD2 (6 bases). The CDR3 runs to 13 residues. The V gene lost 3 bases and the J gene lost 8 bases, with 11 bases spanning the gap. The CDR3 protein is CASSFPRGHEQFF. The CDR3 DNA sequence: TGTGCCAGCAGTTTTCCGCGGGGCCATGAGCAGTTCTTC.

Concerning this clonotype: This may be a read error, as it is one base from a much larger clone. V usage is TRBV10-3 and J usage is TRBJ2-3; 9 bases map to TRBD2. Per germline, CDR1 ENHRY and CDR2 SYGVKD. After removal of 4 bases from V and 4 bases from J, the junction contained 12 bases not matched to a gene. CDR3 length: 17 residues. CDR3 in amino acids: CAISVAPAGGGSDTQYF. CDR3 nucleotide sequence: TGTGCCATCAGTGTGGCCCCAGCGGGGGGAGGCTCAGATACGCAGTATTTT.

This clonotype was seen a few times. This rearrangement joins TRBV12-3 or TRBV12-4 to TRBJ2-1; tentatively, D is TRBD1 (6 bases). This CDR3 is 14 amino acids long. The ends were cut back, 6 bases at V and 9 bases at J, with 18 bases in the middle. The DNA for the CDR3 is TGTGCCAGCAGGTGGGACCAGGGGCGAGGTGAGCAGTTCTTC. Its protein product is CASRWDQGRGEQFF.

In its sample, this clonotype was seen many times. The genes are TRBV6-1 and TRBJ1-2; 9 bases are shared with TRBD1. This CDR3 contains 13 residues. Germline CDR1 and CDR2: MNHNS and SASEGT. V was clipped by 8 bases and J by 5 bases; unmatched bases: 6. The chain's CDR3 is CASLDRGRYGYTF. For the CDR3, the DNA is TGTGCCAGCCTGGACAGGGGTAGATATGGCTACACCTTC.

This clonotype was detected many times. The chain couples TRBV20-1 to TRBJ1-2; 8 bases line up with TRBD1. J was trimmed by 2 bases and V by 5 bases; bases with no gene match: 4. The CDR3 totals 13 residues. The germline gives CDR1 DFQATT, CDR2 SNEGSKA (reference sequence). This chain's CDR3 is CSAAGTGNYGYTF. CDR3 sequence (DNA): TGCAGTGCTGCCGGGACAGGAAACTATGGCTACACCTTC.

This chain links TRBV6-1 with TRBJ2-3; 9 bases fit TRBD1. J was trimmed by 9 bases and V by 3 bases; bases with no gene match: 4. This CDR3 has 13 residues. From germline, CDR1 is MNHNS and CDR2 SASEGT. CDR3 sequence (DNA): TGTGCCAGCAGTGAGACCGGGACAGGGACGCAGTATTTT. This encodes CASSETGTGTQYF.

This clonotype has just a few counts. The chain uses TRBV20-1 and TRBJ2-2; D may be TRBD2 (6 bases). The CDR3 consists of 13 residues. With 8 bases removed from V and 5 bases from J, the gap between germline ends came to 15 bases. CDR1 and CDR2 (germline): DFQATT, SNEGSKA (reference sequence). The CDR3: CSPTSPETGELFF. In DNA, the CDR3 is TGCAGTCCTACTAGCCCTGAAACCGGGGAGCTGTTTTTT.

The rearrangement links TRBV6-1 to TRBJ2-5, with 7 nucleotides matching TRBD1. This CDR3 is built from 14 residues. Germline V gene sequence: CDR1 MNHNS, CDR2 SASEGT. V lost 5 bases to trimming and J lost 7 bases; unmatched junction nucleotides: 10. The CDR3 nucleotides are TGTGCCAGCAGTACCCCAGGGGGAACGAGGACCCAGTACTTC. Its protein is CASSTPGGTRTQYF.

At least ten counts were recorded for this clonotype. This chain joins TRBV11-2 and TRBJ2-4; 10 nucleotides align to TRBD1. Germline V gene lookup returns CDR1 SGHAT and CDR2 FQNNGV. V lost 5 bases to trimming and J lost 1 base; unmatched junction nucleotides: 14. The CDR3 totals 19 residues. CDR3 amino acids: CASSAGQGISNWAKNIQYF. In DNA, the CDR3 is TGTGCCAGCAGCGCGGGACAGGGGATATCTAATTGGGCCAAAAACATTCAGTACTTC.

This clonotype was found many times. The chain has TRBV27 and TRBJ2-7, with 8 nucleotides matching TRBD2. CDR1 is MNHEY, CDR2 SMNVEV, per germline (reference sequence). V dropped 5 bases and J dropped 2; count of bases not matched to a gene: 2. The CDR3 consists of 13 residues. The CDR3 DNA sequence: TGTGCCAGCAGTCCGGGACTAGCCTACGAGCAGTACTTC. It translates to CASSPGLAYEQYF.

This clonotype was counted many times. The J gene is TRBJ2-7, the V gene TRBV29-1; D is possibly TRBD1 or TRBD2 (5 bases each). Between the trimmed V and J ends, which lost 6 bases and 2 bases, there was a span of 11 bases. Germline V gene lookup returns CDR1 SQVTM and CDR2 ANQGSEA. This CDR3 has 12 amino acids. The CDR3 here is CSVVGRAYEQYF. Written as DNA, the CDR3 is TGCAGCGTGGTGGGACGGGCCTACGAGCAGTACTTC.

This chain connects TRBV20-1 to TRBJ1-4; D remains ambiguous. V was pared by 3 bases and J by 7 bases, with 9 bases between. Germline CDR1 DFQATT, CDR2 SNEGSKA (reference sequence). This CDR3 contains 12 residues. DNA of the CDR3: TGCAGTGCTAGTGGCGGATCTGAAAAACTGTTTTTT. Translating it yields CSASGGSEKLFF.

V gene TRBV7-9 combines with J gene TRBJ2-1, with D perhaps matching TRBD1 or TRBD2 (5 bases each). Germline V gene sequence: CDR1 SEHNR, CDR2 FQNEAQ (reference sequence). CDR3 length: 12 residues. CDR3 loop: CGGQGSYNEQFF. Here the CDR3 DNA reads TGTGGCGGGCAGGGCTCCTACAATGAGCAGTTCTTC.

This clonotype was seen more than once but under ten times. The chain couples TRBV20-1 to TRBJ2-3; 10 bases line up with TRBD2. V shed 3 bases and J 6 bases; nucleotides not matched to a gene: 6. Germline assignment: CDR1 DFQATT and CDR2 SNEGSKA (reference sequence). The CDR3 is 14 residues long. CDR3 amino acids: CSASGTSARDTQYF. DNA for the CDR3: TGCAGTGCTAGTGGGACTAGCGCCCGGGATACGCAGTATTTT.

This clonotype appeared a few times. The chain is built from TRBV28 and TRBJ2-7, with 7 bases identical to TRBD1. Germline values: CDR1 MDHEN, CDR2 SYDVKM. The CDR3 has 15 residues. V shed 3 bases, J shed 3 bases, and the junction held 8 bases outside the gene matches. CDR3 protein: CASSFRAGGYYEQYF. In nucleotides, the CDR3 is TGTGCCAGCAGTTTTAGGGCAGGGGGTTACTACGAGCAGTACTTC.

The rearrangement links TRBV10-1 to TRBJ2-7, with unresolved D. The CDR3 is 11 residues long. V lost 4 bases to trimming and J lost 7 bases, with 8 bases between them. From germline, CDR1 is WNHNN and CDR2 SYGVQD (reference sequence). CDR3 nucleotide sequence: TGCGCCAGCAGTGTACCCGGAGAGCAGTACTTC. Its protein is CASSVPGEQYF.

There are a few counts of this clonotype. V and J are TRBV7-3 and TRBJ2-2; D possibly uses TRBD1 or TRBD2 (6 bases each). This CDR3 comprises 17 residues. With 5 bases removed from V and 0 bases from J, the gap between germline ends came to 16 bases. Per germline, CDR1 SGHTA and CDR2 FQGTGA. The CDR3, as DNA: TGTGCCAGCAGCCCGAGGGGGGCGGGGTCGAACACCGGGGAGCTGTTTTTT. Translating it yields CASSPRGAGSNTGELFF.

This chain connects TRBV20-1 to TRBJ2-3; the D is unclear. Germline V CDR1 and CDR2: DFQATT, SNEGSKA (reference sequence). The CDR3 consists of 16 residues. V lost 1 base to trimming and J lost 1 base, with 15 bases between them. The CDR3 bases are TGCAGTGCTAGAGCGGTGAGGCAGGCTCGCACAGATACGCAGTATTTT. It translates to CSARAVRQARTDTQYF.

The table lists this clonotype with a few counts. The rearrangement joins TRBV7-9 to TRBJ1-1, with D unresolved. V was trimmed by 4 bases and J by 1 base, leaving 10 bases between them. Germline V CDR1 and CDR2: SEHNR, FQNEAQ (reference sequence). The CDR3 has 14 amino acids. CDR3 in DNA: TGTGCCAGCAGCTCCCGGTGGGGGAACACTGAAGCTTTCTTT. Protein sequence: CASSSRWGNTEAFF.

V usage is TRBV5-6 and J usage is TRBJ2-6; weak D call: TRBD1 (6 bases). The CDR3 totals 16 residues. Trimming removed 3 bases at V and 0 bases at J, with 10 bases between. Germline CDR1 and CDR2: SGHDT and YYEEEE. The CDR3 bases are TGTGCCAGCAGCTCTAGGACAGTCTCTGGGGCCAACGTCCTGACTTTC. This gives the protein CASSSRTVSGANVLTF.

This clonotype was seen only a few times. CDR3 sequence (DNA): TGTGCCAGCAGCTTAGTACAGACTAGCGGACAAGAGACCCAGTACTTC. This gives the protein CASSLVQTSGQETQYF. The chain joins TRBV7-2 to TRBJ2-5; TRBD2 aligns across 9 bases. The CDR3 runs to 16 residues. Germline V gene lookup returns CDR1 SGHTA and CDR2 FQGNSA. With 1 base clipped from V and 2 bases from J, the junction kept 5 bases outside the gene matches.

This clonotype occurred a few times. The chain couples TRBV5-5 to TRBJ2-7; 9 nucleotides match TRBD1. The V gene's germline CDR1 is SGHKS and CDR2 YYEKEE (reference sequence). The CDR3 extends over 15 amino acids. J was trimmed by 3 bases and V by 4 bases; bases with no gene match: 8. The CDR3: CASSRLGQGIYEQYF. CDR3 sequence (DNA): TGTGCCAGCAGCCGCCTGGGACAGGGTATCTACGAGCAGTACTTC.